A selection of T cell receptor beta chains follows, all from one sample in a study of control samples from healthy donors and cancer patients. Sequencing was performed with immunoSEQ multiplex PCR; in TCRdb, only in-frame clones are kept and a portion is missing. This sample has around 200,000 clones; about 93% occur once, and the top ten carry more than 1.1%. Sequencing was done on a sample of blood. The receptors were gathered from a man between 18 and 35 years old in good health. Each CDR3 is given with its conserved first and last residue. Fields, in order: CDR3 protein, CDR3 DNA, clone size, V gene, J gene, D gene. The D gene is left open where the match is weak. The size entry is marked missing in some rows and otherwise reads once, few, many or a size class.

CDR3: CASSERGSTRDEQFF
DNA: TGTGCCAGCAGTGAACGAGGCTCCACTCGGGATGAGCAGTTCTTC
size: .
V: TRBV2
J: TRBJ2-1
D: .

CDR3: CASSVTDTQYF
DNA: TGTGCCAGCAGCGTCACAGATACGCAGTATTTT
size: .
V: TRBV5-6
J: TRBJ2-3
D: .

CDR3: CASSAWALAGGPMDTQYF
DNA: TGTGCCAGCAGCGCATGGGCTTTAGCGGGGGGGCCGATGGATACGCAGTATTTT
size: .
V: TRBV13
J: TRBJ2-3
D: TRBD2

CDR3: CASSRGTSGSEQYF
DNA: TGTGCCAGCAGCCGAGGGACTAGCGGGTCCGAGCAGTACTTC
size: .
V: TRBV25-1
J: TRBJ2-7
D: TRBD2

CDR3: CAWQLAGGPTGELFF
DNA: TGTGCCTGGCAGCTAGCGGGGGGGCCCACCGGGGAGCTGTTTTTT
size: .
V: TRBV30
J: TRBJ2-2
D: TRBD2

CDR3: CATKGGGGPNEQFF
DNA: TGTGCCACTAAGGGGGGTGGAGGCCCCAATGAGCAGTTCTTC
size: .
V: TRBV2
J: TRBJ2-1
D: .

CDR3: CATTPPIDLELGNTIYF
DNA: TGTGCCACCACGCCCCCCATAGACCTAGAACTGGGAAACACCATATATTTT
size: .
V: TRBV10-3
J: TRBJ1-3
D: .

CDR3: CATSAGGKETQYF
DNA: TGTGCCACCTCAGCGGGGGGGAAAGAGACCCAGTACTTC
size: .
V: TRBV12-3/TRBV12-4
J: TRBJ2-5
D: TRBD2

CDR3: CASSLELAGGGELFF
DNA: TGCGCCAGCAGCTTGGAACTAGCGGGGGGCGGGGAGCTGTTTTTT
size: .
V: TRBV5-1
J: TRBJ2-2
D: TRBD2

CDR3: CASSSIGGEAFF
DNA: TGTGCCAGCAGTTCAATAGGGGGGGAAGCTTTCTTT
size: once
V: TRBV12-3/TRBV12-4
J: TRBJ1-1
D: .

CDR3: CATSDVGQGATDTQYF
DNA: TGTGCCACCAGTGACGTTGGACAGGGGGCTACAGATACGCAGTATTTT
size: .
V: TRBV24-1
J: TRBJ2-3
D: TRBD1